Below, 30 T cell receptor beta chains from the same sample are listed, as sequenced in a study of cytomegalovirus exposure and HLA in healthy donors. The PCR had 60 Vbeta and 13 Jbeta primers. Clones were sequenced by immunoSEQ multiplex PCR, and TCRdb holds only the in-frame ones, with some missing. The table has about 120,000 clones, about four fifths seen once; the top ten hold just over 1%. Sequenced input: PBMCs. These receptors were obtained from a human donor in good health.

This clone was observed a few times. The chain couples TRBV7-9 to TRBJ1-1; D gene unclear. This CDR3 is 12 amino acids long. Germline values: CDR1 SEHNR, CDR2 FQNEAQ (reference sequence). The V end was cut by 5 bases, the J end by 0 bases, with 4 bases between. CDR3 bases: TGTGCCAGCAGCCTCGTGAACACTGAAGCTTTCTTT. As protein: CASSLVNTEAFF.

V and J are TRBV7-6 and TRBJ1-6; weak D call: TRBD1 (5 bases). V was trimmed by 4 bases and J by 6 bases, leaving 7 bases between them. Per germline, CDR1 SGHVS and CDR2 FNYEAQ. This CDR3 comprises 13 residues. The CDR3 loop reads CASSSDSNSPLHF. For the CDR3, the DNA is TGTGCCAGCAGCTCCGACAGTAATTCACCCCTCCACTTT.

V usage is TRBV6-5 and J usage is TRBJ1-2, with TRBD1 identical over 8 bases. Trimming cost V 6 bases and J 3 bases; bases outside gene matches: 6. In germline, CDR1 is MNHEY, CDR2 SVGAGI. CDR3 length: 14 residues. The CDR3 protein is CASSRTGWDYGYTF. CDR3 bases: TGTGCCAGCAGCAGGACAGGGTGGGACTATGGCTACACCTTC.

The chain carries TRBV4-1 and TRBJ2-7, with D perhaps matching TRBD2 (6 bases). The V end lost 0 bases, the J end lost 0 bases, and 12 bases lay between the germline ends. This CDR3 has 16 amino acids. Per the germline V gene, CDR1 is MGHRA and CDR2 is YSYEKL. CDR3 amino acids: CASSQDGAGTSYEQYF. The DNA of the CDR3 is TGCGCCAGCAGCCAAGATGGGGCGGGGACCTCCTACGAGCAGTACTTC.

The gene calls are TRBV13 and TRBJ1-1, with 7 positions matching TRBD1. After removal of 5 bases from V and 8 bases from J, the junction contained 8 bases not matched to a gene. In germline, CDR1 is PRHDT, CDR2 FYEKMQ (reference sequence). The CDR3 consists of 13 residues. The CDR3 DNA follows: TGTGCCAGCAGCCGACAGGGTTTGGCCGAAGCTTTCTTT. This gives the protein CASSRQGLAEAFF.

V usage is TRBV29-1 and J usage is TRBJ2-3; 10 bases fit TRBD2. Germline V lookup: CDR1 SQVTM, CDR2 ANQGSEA. V lost 5 bases and J lost 5; bases outside the gene matches: 7. The CDR3 extends over 14 amino acids. CDR3 residues: CSVPAGGPGDTQYF. CDR3 nucleotides: TGCAGCGTTCCAGCGGGGGGGCCGGGAGATACGCAGTATTTT.

This chain joins TRBV6-5 and TRBJ2-5, with 7 bases lining up with TRBD2. The V segment lost 6 bases and the J segment 4 bases; nucleotides outside the gene matches: 5. The germline V gene has CDR1 MNHEY and CDR2 SVGAGI. The CDR3 is made up of 13 amino acids. The CDR3 region is CASSKGLLETQYF. As DNA, the CDR3 is TGTGCCAGCAGCAAGGGACTACTAGAGACCCAGTACTTC.

The CDR3, as DNA: TGTGCCAGCAGTTTATTTAGCTCCGCCGGGGGGGCAAGTTCCTACGAGCAGTACTTC. It translates to CASSLFSSAGGASSYEQYF. The rearrangement uses TRBV27 and TRBJ2-7, with TRBD2 identical over 8 bases. The CDR3 extends over 19 amino acids. The ends lost 1 base at V and 1 base at J; junction bases unmatched: 15. CDR1 is MNHEY and CDR2 is SMNVEV in the germline V gene (reference sequence).

The chain employs TRBV11-2 and TRBJ1-1; D remains unclear. The CDR3 extends over 13 amino acids. The ends were cut back, 5 bases at V and 8 bases at J, with 15 bases in the middle. CDR1 and CDR2 from the germline V gene are SGHAT and FQNNGV. The CDR3 sequence: CASSQPRRLEAFF. For the CDR3, the DNA is TGTGCCAGCAGCCAACCCAGGAGGCTAGAAGCTTTCTTT.

The V gene is TRBV27, the J gene TRBJ2-7, with TRBD2 as a possible D gene (6 bases). This CDR3 has 15 amino acids. Between the trimmed V and J ends, which lost 0 bases and 3 bases, there was a span of 12 bases. Germline loops: CDR1 MNHEY, CDR2 SMNVEV (reference sequence). The CDR3 spells CASSLSGWGDYEQYF. CDR3 in DNA: TGTGCCAGCAGTTTATCGGGGTGGGGGGACTACGAGCAGTACTTC.

This chain uses TRBV9 with TRBJ1-2, with a weak D call TRBD1 (6 bases). This CDR3 spans 14 amino acids. V was cut by 6 bases and J by 4 bases, with 16 bases left in between. Germline assignment: CDR1 SGDLS and CDR2 YYNGEE. The CDR3 sequence is CASTRTGTPYGYTF. The CDR3 DNA is TGTGCCAGCACCCGAACCGGGACACCCTATGGCTACACCTTC.

V is TRBV29-1 and J is TRBJ2-3; 9 bases align to TRBD2. The CDR3 runs to 18 residues. Losses at the gene ends were 3 bases for V and 4 bases for J; bases not matched to a gene: 17. The germline gives CDR1 SQVTM, CDR2 ANQGSEA. CDR3 protein: CSVDNFLIAGARADTQYF. CDR3 coding DNA: TGCAGCGTTGACAATTTCCTAATAGCGGGGGCTCGGGCAGATACGCAGTATTTT.

On this clone itself: One end of the junction fails to match germline, which may point to a read error. Other nucleotide sequences in the sample specify the same CDR3. V is TRBV6-1 and J is TRBJ1-1; possible D gene TRBD1, 6 bases. Germline V gives CDR1 MNHNS, CDR2 SASEGT. The CDR3 covers 13 residues. The CDR3 region has the DNA TGCGCCAGCCTCACAGGGAGACATACTGAAGCTTTCTTT. It is translated as CASLTGRHTEAFF.

This sequence joins TRBV7-3 and TRBJ1-6, with D maybe TRBD1 (5 bases). CDR1 is SGHTA, CDR2 FQGTGA, per germline. The CDR3 length is 14 residues. The V gene lost 2 bases and the J gene lost 10 bases, with 12 bases spanning the gap. CDR3 DNA sequence: TGTGCCAGCAGCTTACAGGGATTAGGGTCACCCCTCCACTTT. It codes for CASSLQGLGSPLHF.

The chain couples TRBV7-9 to TRBJ2-7, with D maybe TRBD1 (6 bases). Trimming took off 5 bases at V and 6 bases at J, with 17 bases between the two ends. Germline V CDR1 and CDR2: SEHNR, FQNEAQ (reference sequence). This CDR3 contains 14 residues. The CDR3 DNA reads TGTGCCAGCAGCCTTACCGTACAGGGTAGCGAGCAGTACTTC. Protein product: CASSLTVQGSEQYF.

This clone was observed a single time. J is TRBJ2-1 and V is TRBV11-2; a weak D match, TRBD1 (6 bases). Trimming cost V 5 bases and J 1 base, with 15 bases left between them. The CDR3 has 16 residues. Germline loops: CDR1 SGHAT, CDR2 FQNNGV. The CDR3 DNA reads as TGTGCCAGCAGCCGACCAGGGGTGCGGTCCTACAATGAGCAGTTCTTC. This gives the protein CASSRPGVRSYNEQFF.

The CDR3 coding sequence is TGTGCCAGCAGGTCAGGACAGTTTGCTAACTATGGCTACACCTTC. Amino acid sequence: CASRSGQFANYGYTF. The chain combines TRBV7-9 with TRBJ1-2; weak D call: TRBD1 (6 bases). The V end was cut by 6 bases, the J end by 0 bases, with 14 bases between. CDR3 length: 15 amino acids. CDR1 SEHNR and CDR2 FQNEAQ come from the germline V gene (reference sequence).

V is TRBV19 and J is TRBJ1-2; D ambiguous. V shed 7 bases and J shed 0 bases, with 15 bases lying between them. Germline CDR1 LNHDA, CDR2 SQIVND (reference sequence). There are 15 residues in the CDR3. CDR3: CASTGSSRSNYGYTF. The DNA for the CDR3 is TGTGCCAGTACTGGCAGTTCCCGTTCTAACTATGGCTACACCTTC.

V gene TRBV5-4 combines with J gene TRBJ1-3; unclear D gene. Germline loops: CDR1 SGHNT, CDR2 YYREEE (reference sequence). With 4 bases removed from V and 0 bases from J, the gap between germline ends came to 11 bases. This CDR3 spans 15 amino acids. This CDR3 is CASSPGRHSGNTIYF. The CDR3 nucleotides read TGTGCCAGCAGCCCGGGTCGTCACTCTGGAAACACCATATATTTT.

The chain is built from TRBV7-7 and TRBJ1-1; TRBD1 is a possible D gene (6 bases). This CDR3 is 15 amino acids long. The germline V and J ends were trimmed by 5 bases and 5 bases, with 18 bases remaining between them. Germline loops: CDR1 SSHAT, CDR2 FNYEAQ (reference sequence). CDR3 nucleotides: TGTGCCAGCAGCCCCGCGGGGGGCTCCATAACTGAAGCTTTCTTT. Residues: CASSPAGGSITEAFF.

The V gene is TRBV28, the J gene TRBJ2-1, with a weak D call TRBD1 (6 bases). V dropped 8 bases and J dropped 4 bases, with 15 bases sitting between them. CDR1 and CDR2 from the germline V gene are MDHEN and SYDVKM. The CDR3 totals 14 residues. For the CDR3, the DNA is TGTGCCAGCCGGACAGTTCAGATATACAATGAGCAGTTCTTC. As protein: CASRTVQIYNEQFF.

The V call is TRBV27, the J call TRBJ2-3; D possibly corresponds to TRBD2 (7 bases). Trimming removed 4 bases from V and 5 bases from J, with 16 bases in between. CDR3 length: 15 residues. Germline V gene data show CDR1 as MNHEY and CDR2 as SMNVEV (reference sequence). Here the CDR3 DNA reads TGTGCCAGCAGTTCGGTAGGGGGGGCCGAAGATACGCAGTATTTT. Its protein is CASSSVGGAEDTQYF.

The CDR3 protein is CASSLVLAGGYEQYF. In nucleotides, the CDR3 is TGTGCCAGCAGCTTAGTTCTAGCGGGGGGTTACGAGCAGTACTTC. The rearrangement links TRBV7-9 to TRBJ2-5; 11 nucleotides match TRBD2. The J call may be mistaken, given a closer DNA end match to TRBJ2-7. Germline V lookup: CDR1 SEHNR, CDR2 FQNEAQ (reference sequence). The CDR3 covers 15 residues.

This clone has only a few counts. V is TRBV4-1 and J is TRBJ1-4; 7 bases are shared with TRBD1. The germline V gene encodes CDR1 MGHRA and CDR2 YSYEKL. The V gene end was trimmed by 4 bases and the J gene end by 0 bases; junction bases not matched to a gene: 14. The CDR3 contains 19 residues. The CDR3 region has the DNA TGCGCCAGCAGCCGCCCGGTGACAGGGAGTATCGCAACTAATGAAAAACTGTTTTTT. Translated, it gives CASSRPVTGSIATNEKLFF.

This rearrangement joins TRBV9 to TRBJ2-1; the match to TRBD2 covers 9 bases. CDR1 and CDR2 (germline): SGDLS, YYNGEE. The CDR3 length is 16 residues. J lost 8 bases, V lost 0 bases, and 9 bases had no gene match. The CDR3 is CASSVEGLALYDEQFF. CDR3 DNA: TGTGCCAGCAGCGTAGAGGGACTAGCCCTTTACGATGAGCAGTTCTTC.

The chain is built from TRBV5-1 and TRBJ1-2, with D possibly being TRBD1 (6 bases). CDR3 length: 14 amino acids. V was clipped by 1 base and J by 8 bases, with 15 bases between them. Per the germline V gene, CDR1 is SGHRS and CDR2 is YFSETQ. The CDR3 protein is CASSLPGVARGYTF. For the CDR3, the DNA is TGCGCCAGCAGCTTGCCAGGGGTGGCGCGGGGCTACACCTTC.

A word on this clone: Mismatch with germline at one junction end may stem from a read error. The V gene is TRBV6-1, the J gene TRBJ1-4, with TRBD1 as a possible D gene (5 bases). The CDR3 is 16 residues long. Looked up from germline, CDR1 is MNHNS and CDR2 is SASEGT. The CDR3 coding sequence is TGTGCCATCAGTGTGGTTCTTTCAGGGCTTAATGAAAAACTGTTTTTT. It is translated as CAISVVLSGLNEKLFF.

The chain recombines TRBV5-6 with TRBJ1-2; possibly TRBD1 for D (6 bases). This CDR3 is built from 14 residues. CDR1 is SGHDT and CDR2 is YYEEEE in the germline V gene. The V and J ends lost 4 bases and 7 bases respectively, with 17 bases between them. This CDR3 reads CASSTGIAGAGYTF. The CDR3 nucleotides read TGTGCCAGCAGCACCGGGATCGCAGGGGCTGGCTACACCTTC.

The rearrangement joins TRBV19 to TRBJ2-7; possible D gene TRBD1, 7 bases. CDR1 is LNHDA, CDR2 SQIVND, per germline (reference sequence). The CDR3 has 14 amino acids. Trimming removed 4 bases at V and 3 bases at J, with 13 bases between. Written as DNA, the CDR3 is TGTGCCAGTAGTAAGGACAGGAGGGGCTACGAGCAGTACTTC. The encoded protein is CASSKDRRGYEQYF.

This clone has only a few counts. The V and J genes are TRBV7-6 and TRBJ1-1, with 7 bases identical to TRBD1. CDR3 length equals 13 residues. V dropped 5 bases and J dropped 7; count of bases not matched to a gene: 7. CDR1 SGHVS and CDR2 FNYEAQ come from the germline V gene. CDR3: CASSRTGVDEAFF. CDR3 nucleotides: TGTGCCAGCAGCCGAACAGGGGTCGATGAAGCTTTCTTT.